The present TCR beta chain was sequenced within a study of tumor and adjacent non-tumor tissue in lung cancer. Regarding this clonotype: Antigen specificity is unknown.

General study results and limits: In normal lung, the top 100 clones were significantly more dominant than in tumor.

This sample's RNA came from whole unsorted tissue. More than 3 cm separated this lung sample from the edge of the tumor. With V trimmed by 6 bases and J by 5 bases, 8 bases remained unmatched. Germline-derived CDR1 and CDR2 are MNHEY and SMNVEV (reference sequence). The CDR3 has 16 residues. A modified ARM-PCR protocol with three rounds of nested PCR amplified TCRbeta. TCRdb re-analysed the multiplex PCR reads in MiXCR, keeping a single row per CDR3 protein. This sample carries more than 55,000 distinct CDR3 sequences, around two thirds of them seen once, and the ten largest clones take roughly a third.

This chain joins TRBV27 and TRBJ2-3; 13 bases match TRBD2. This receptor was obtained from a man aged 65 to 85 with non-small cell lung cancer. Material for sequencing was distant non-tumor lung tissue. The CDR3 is CASRLLAGGIRDTQYF. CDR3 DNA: TGTGCCAGCAGGTTACTAGCGGGGGGGATCAGAGATACGCAGTATTTT.